This T cell receptor beta chain was found in a study of cytomegalovirus exposure and HLA in healthy donors. Study details: Among the roughly 430 genotyped donors, around 85% were placed in the Caucasian-associated ancestry cluster. Findings and limits, study-wide: According to the study, 160 or so TCR beta chains were cytomegalovirus-associated. From TCR beta sequences, most subjects' HLA-A and HLA-B alleles were reportedly predicted accurately.

Germline V CDR1 and CDR2: SGHRS, YFSETQ. The V and J ends lost 3 bases and 0 bases, in that order; junction bases with no gene match: 6. The CDR3 consists of 16 residues. Both 60 Vbeta primers and 13 Jbeta primers went into the PCR. Clones were read by immunoSEQ multiplex PCR, and TCRdb kept only the in-frame ones, dropping some. In all, the sample yields some 150,000 clones. Comments on this clone: The target antigen is unknown.

Sequencing was performed on PBMCs. This chain connects TRBV5-1 to TRBJ1-2; 9 positions match TRBD1. The receptor was derived from a young woman in good health and CMV-seronegative. As DNA, the CDR3 is TGCGCCAGCAGCTGGAACCGGGACAGGGCTAACTATGGCTACACCTTC. This sequence encodes CASSWNRDRANYGYTF.